The next 23 T cell receptor beta chains were all read from a single sample in a study of blood T cells in healthy people across ages. It was with a sample-barcoded 5' primer and a J-beta primer mix that a second PCR of roughly 7 to 12 cycles was run. TCRdb used MiXCR to reprocess the 5' RACE reads, holding one entry per CDR3 protein. Seen here are just under 900,000 distinct CDR3 sequences, under 30% observed once, and the top ten hold around 15%. Sequencing was performed on blood. All receptors derive from a woman older than 75 in good health.

This clonotype was seen many times. The chain employs TRBV3-1 and TRBJ2-7; 15 nucleotides align to TRBD2. The CDR3 loop spans 19 amino acids. Trimming at V came to 4 bases and at J to 0 bases, leaving 10 bases not matched to a gene. Germline loops: CDR1 LGHDT, CDR2 YNNKEL (reference sequence). CDR3 DNA: TGTGCCAGCAGCCGATTGACCGGGACTAGCGGGGGGAGCTCCTACGAGCAGTACTTC. It translates to CASSRLTGTSGGSSYEQYF.

This clonotype appeared many times. This chain uses TRBV20-1 with TRBJ2-5; 13 nucleotides line up with TRBD2. CDR1 and CDR2 from the germline V gene are DFQATT and SNEGSKA (reference sequence). The junction had 10 bases not matched to a gene; V was cut back by 2 bases and J by 4 bases. The CDR3 is made up of 17 amino acids. The CDR3 bases are TGCAGTGCTAGATACTTATGGACTAGCGGGGGAGCAGAGACCCAGTACTTC. Residues: CSARYLWTSGGAETQYF.

This clonotype was observed once. This may arise from a read error, as a much more abundant clone is one base away. V and J are TRBV12-3 or TRBV12-4 and TRBJ1-1; D gene unclear. V shed 1 base and J shed 3 bases, with 9 bases lying between them. The CDR3 runs 14 residues. CDR3 region: CASSLEQVDTEAFF. CDR3 nucleotide sequence: TGTGCCAGCAGTTTAGAACAAGTAGACACTGAAGCTTTCTTT.

This clonotype was recorded only once. Being one base from a much bigger clone, this may be a read error. The chain combines TRBV28 with TRBJ2-7; possible D gene TRBD1, 6 bases. This CDR3 has 12 amino acids. The V end lost 7 bases, the J end lost 5 bases, and 12 bases lay between the germline ends. Germline CDR1 MDHEN, CDR2 SYDVKM. The CDR3 coding sequence is TGTGCCAGCACCGACAGGCGCCACGAGCAGTACTTC. It encodes CASTDRRHEQYF.

Notes on this clonotype: The junction departs from germline at one end; a sequencing error may be responsible. V is TRBV7-9 and J is TRBJ2-4, with D unresolved. The CDR3 has 14 amino acids. In germline, CDR1 is SEHNR, CDR2 FQNEAQ (reference sequence). Here the CDR3 DNA reads TGTGCCGGCAGCTTATCGGTGACTTGGAACATTCAGTACTTC. Its translation is CAGSLSVTWNIQYF.

As concerns this clonotype: A read error is possible here, since a much larger clone lies one base away. This chain connects TRBV6-4 to TRBJ1-6, with D tentatively TRBD1 (5 bases). There are 14 residues in the CDR3. Germline assignment: CDR1 MRHNA and CDR2 SNTAGT. CDR3 sequence: CASSDGDGNSLLHF. CDR3 in DNA: TGTGCCAGCAGTGACGGGGACGGAAATTCACTCCTCCACTTT.

The chain links TRBV11-2 to TRBJ2-1, with D possibly called TRBD1 or TRBD2 (6 bases each). Germline CDR1 is SGHAT and CDR2 is FQNNGV. The CDR3 is made up of 16 amino acids. Deletions cut 5 bases from V and 0 bases from J, with 14 bases between. CDR3 DNA: TGTGCCAGCAGCACGGGGGCGGTTAGCTCCTACAATGAGCAGTTCTTC. This codes for CASSTGAVSSYNEQFF.

As for this clonotype: One end of the junction is discordant with germline, which a read error may explain. The chain links TRBV11-3 to TRBJ2-1; 8 bases fit TRBD1. Germline V gene sequence: CDR1 SGHNT, CDR2 YENEEA. The CDR3 consists of 16 residues. The CDR3 region has the DNA TGTGCCAGCACCCCCTCCCGGGACAGGACTGGTAATGTGCAGTTCTTC. It codes for CASTPSRDRTGNVQFF.

The CDR3 loop is CASSSWDGYNSPLHF. CDR3 DNA sequence: TGTGCCAGCAGCTCATGGGACGGTTATAATTCACCCCTCCACTTT. This chain uses TRBV7-9 with TRBJ1-6; TRBD1 is a possible D gene (5 bases). The V end lost 4 bases, the J end lost 4 bases, and 11 bases lay between the germline ends. Germline V gene data show CDR1 as SEHNR and CDR2 as FQNEAQ (reference sequence). The CDR3 is 15 amino acids. Combining the CDR3 with reference TRBV7-9 and TRBJ1-6 gives the whole variable domain DTGVSQNPRHKITKRGQNVTFRCDPISEHNRLYWYRQTLGQGPEFLTYFQNEAQLEKSRLLSDRFSAERPKGSFSTLEIQRTEQGDSAMYLCASSSWDGYNSPLHFGNGTRLTVT.

For this clonotype: A read error is possible here, since a much larger clone lies one base away. It is likely a read error, because the conserved phenylalanine at the end of the CDR3 is missing. This rearrangement joins TRBV25-1 to TRBJ1-2; D ambiguous. Germline CDR1 and CDR2: MGHDK and SYGVNS. The CDR3 is 12 residues long. V was clipped by 5 bases and J by 2 bases, with 6 bases between them. In DNA, the CDR3 is TGTGCCAGCAGTTGGCAGAACTATGGCTACACCGTC. Translated, it gives CASSWQNYGYTV.

This clonotype was found many times. The CDR3: CASSYSAGSQETQYF. Here the CDR3 DNA reads TGTGCCAGCAGTTACTCAGCCGGCTCCCAAGAGACCCAGTACTTC. The chain has TRBV6-5 and TRBJ2-5; no clear D. The V gene lost 0 bases and the J gene lost 1 base, with 9 bases spanning the gap. CDR3 length equals 15 residues. From germline, CDR1 is MNHEY and CDR2 SVGAGI.

This rearrangement joins TRBV12-3 or TRBV12-4 to TRBJ2-7; 7 bases line up with TRBD1. Gene TRBJ2-5 matches the end of the DNA better, so the J call may be wrong. There are 14 residues in the CDR3. The CDR3 loop is CASGVETGRETQYF. The CDR3 coding sequence is TGTGCCAGCGGCGTAGAGACAGGGCGGGAGACCCAGTACTTC.

This clonotype was counted many times. The chain carries TRBV12-3 or TRBV12-4 and TRBJ2-5; D may match TRBD1 or TRBD2 (5 bases each). Trimming took off 7 bases at V and 2 bases at J, with 11 bases between the two ends. The CDR3 spans 13 residues. CDR3 protein: CASMRGSQETQYF. As DNA, the CDR3 is TGTGCCAGCATGAGGGGCTCGCAAGAGACCCAGTACTTC.

In this sample, this clonotype turned up a few times. The chain employs TRBV5-6 and TRBJ1-5; D is unclear. CDR1 and CDR2 from the germline V gene are SGHDT and YYEEEE. This CDR3 has 16 amino acids. Trimming stripped 0 bases from V and 2 bases from J, with 12 bases between. CDR3 in DNA: TGTGCCAGCAGCTTGGGCCCGCTGAGGGGCAATCAGCCCCAGCATTTT. Its protein is CASSLGPLRGNQPQHF.

This chain joins TRBV20-1 and TRBJ2-3, with 11 bases that match TRBD2. V dropped 5 bases and J dropped 3; count of bases not matched to a gene: 7. The CDR3 spans 15 residues. CDR1 and CDR2 (germline): DFQATT, SNEGSKA (reference sequence). The CDR3 is CSAQISGGATDTQYF. CDR3 nucleotides: TGCAGTGCTCAGATTAGCGGGGGGGCGACAGATACGCAGTATTTT.

This clonotype was counted at least ten times. The chain employs TRBV7-2 and TRBJ2-7; D remains ambiguous. This CDR3 spans 14 amino acids. Per the germline V gene, CDR1 is SGHTA and CDR2 is FQGNSA. V shed 5 bases and J shed 0 bases, with 11 bases lying between them. CDR3 bases: TGTGCCAGCAGCCCTCTCTGGTCCTCCTACGAGCAGTACTTC. Translated: CASSPLWSSYEQYF.

This clonotype was counted at least ten times. The J gene is TRBJ2-1, the V gene TRBV6-5; perhaps D is TRBD1 or TRBD2 (6 bases each). The CDR3 contains 15 residues. Germline V gives CDR1 MNHEY, CDR2 SVGAGI. V dropped 6 bases and J dropped 2 bases, with 14 bases sitting between them. The CDR3 loop is CASSRRGATYNEQFF. DNA for the CDR3: TGTGCCAGCAGCCGGAGGGGGGCTACCTACAATGAGCAGTTCTTC.

This clonotype was recorded once. The genes are TRBV7-2 and TRBJ2-5; D may correspond to TRBD1 or TRBD2 (5 bases each). The assigned J gene may be wrong: the sequence end matches TRBJ2-7 better. This CDR3 has 14 amino acids. Germline V gives CDR1 SGHTA, CDR2 FQGNSA. This CDR3 is CASRPRTGPYEQYF. In nucleotides, the CDR3 is TGTGCCAGCAGACCTAGGACGGGACCCTACGAGCAGTACTTC.

This clonotype came up a few times. A much larger clone sits a single nucleotide away, making a read error possible. This chain links TRBV12-3 or TRBV12-4 with TRBJ2-1; TRBD2 agrees at 8 bases. This CDR3 contains 13 residues. For the CDR3, the DNA is TGTGCCGGCAGTTTACGGGGGGGAAGTGAGCAGTTCTTC. Amino acids: CAGSLRGGSEQFF.

This clonotype was counted between two and nine times. This rearrangement joins TRBV7-2 to TRBJ2-1; no firm D call. The ends were cut back, 6 bases at V and 8 bases at J, with 8 bases in the middle. Germline lookup yields CDR1 SGHTA and CDR2 FQGNSA. This CDR3 has 11 amino acids. CDR3 region: CASSPFYEQFF. The CDR3 DNA follows: TGTGCCAGCAGTCCCTTCTATGAGCAGTTCTTC.

This clonotype was detected ten times or more. The J gene is TRBJ1-4, the V gene TRBV19, with TRBD1 matching over 9 bases. This CDR3 comprises 15 residues. CDR1 is LNHDA and CDR2 is SQIVND in the germline V gene (reference sequence). J gave up 11 bases and V 6 bases, and 13 bases lay outside the gene matches. CDR3 loop: CASSGRTGDLEKLFF. The CDR3 nucleotides read TGTGCCAGTAGCGGGCGGACAGGGGATTTGGAGAAACTGTTTTTT.

The V gene is TRBV12-3 or TRBV12-4, the J gene TRBJ2-7; the match to TRBD2 covers 8 bases. Germline trimming cut 3 bases from V and 5 bases from J; bases unmatched to any gene: 3. The CDR3 is 13 amino acids. CDR3 residues: CASSFAGGDEQYF. CDR3 DNA sequence: TGTGCCAGCAGTTTCGCGGGGGGAGACGAGCAGTACTTC.

This clonotype was counted a few times. The chain recombines TRBV20-1 with TRBJ1-6; 9 bases line up with TRBD1. CDR3 length: 13 residues. Germline V CDR1 and CDR2: DFQATT, SNEGSKA (reference sequence). Trimming took 6 bases from V and 8 from J; bases not matched to a gene: 5. The CDR3 protein is CSAGGQGHSPLHF. The CDR3 bases are TGCAGTGCCGGGGGACAGGGACATTCACCCCTCCACTTT.